The next 16 T cell receptor beta chains were all read from a single sample in a study of brain T cells in children with intractable seizures. Here immunoSEQ multiplex PCR was the method, and the copy in TCRdb shows in-frame clones only, minus some. The repertoire includes about 320,000 clones, about 93% of them detected once, and roughly 6% sits in the top ten. Time point given: blood from clinic visit 5 months post-surgery; TSC patient then seizure free. The material was peripheral blood, obtained around 5 months after surgery. The receptors shown here come from a boy under two years old with tuberous sclerosis and intractable seizures.

V usage is TRBV6-4 and J usage is TRBJ1-2, with 9 positions matching TRBD1. The CDR3 runs to 14 residues. The J segment lost 6 bases and the V segment lost 5 bases, leaving 7 bases of the junction unmatched. CDR1 is MRHNA and CDR2 is SNTAGT in the germline V gene. The DNA for the CDR3 is TGTGCCAGCAGTCCGGGACAGGGAATGAATGGCTACACCTTC. Residues: CASSPGQGMNGYTF.

The V gene is TRBV4-1, the J gene TRBJ1-5, with no clear D. V dropped 1 base and J dropped 4 bases, with 11 bases sitting between them. Germline V gene sequence: CDR1 MGHRA, CDR2 YSYEKL. This CDR3 contains 15 residues. The CDR3 DNA is TGCGCCAGCAGCCAAGGAGGTCAAATAAATCAGCCCCAGCATTTT. It encodes CASSQGGQINQPQHF.

This rearrangement joins TRBV24-1 to TRBJ2-7, with D unclear. The CDR3 is made up of 16 amino acids. Germline V gene lookup returns CDR1 KGHDR and CDR2 SFDVKD. Trimming removed 0 bases at V and 0 bases at J, with 11 bases between. CDR3 bases: TGTGCCACCAGTGATTTGTTCGGTCGAAGCTCCTACGAGCAGTACTTC. It is translated as CATSDLFGRSSYEQYF.

The chain joins TRBV7-2 to TRBJ1-4; 7 nucleotides match TRBD1. Germline CDR1 is SGHTA and CDR2 is FQGNSA. CDR3 length: 15 amino acids. The V and J ends lost 5 bases and 0 bases, in that order; junction bases with no gene match: 3. The CDR3 nucleotides read TGTGCCAGCAGCCCGCAGGGGGCAACTAATGAAAAACTGTTTTTT. Translation gives CASSPQGATNEKLFF.

The chain links TRBV18 to TRBJ2-7; 7 bases map to TRBD1. Per the germline V gene, CDR1 is KGHSH and CDR2 is LQKENI. The ends lost 3 bases at V and 1 base at J; junction bases unmatched: 9. The CDR3 totals 16 residues. The CDR3 spells CASSPGGTGASYEQYF. The CDR3 DNA sequence: TGTGCCAGCTCACCCGGAGGCACAGGGGCATCCTACGAGCAGTACTTC.

V usage is TRBV13 and J usage is TRBJ1-2; TRBD1 agrees at 9 bases. This CDR3 is 14 amino acids long. J was trimmed by 6 bases and V by 5 bases; bases with no gene match: 7. The germline V gene has CDR1 PRHDT and CDR2 FYEKMQ (reference sequence). The CDR3, as DNA: TGTGCCAGCAGCGGTGACAGGGGGACCCATGGCTACACCTTC. Protein product: CASSGDRGTHGYTF.

This clone was picked up a small number of times. This specimen includes other DNA sequences encoding the same CDR3. The V call is TRBV10-3, the J call TRBJ2-7; D is undetermined. The germline CDR1 and CDR2 sequences are ENHRY and SYGVKD. V lost 0 bases, J lost 2 bases, and 2 bases lay in between. CDR3 size: 12 residues. This CDR3 reads CAISESTYEQYF. As DNA, the CDR3 is TGTGCCATCAGTGAGTCTACCTACGAGCAGTACTTC.

The rearrangement uses TRBV7-9 and TRBJ2-4; perhaps TRBD1 as D (5 bases). This CDR3 is built from 16 residues. V lost 5 bases to trimming and J lost 0 bases, with 14 bases between them. In germline, CDR1 is SEHNR, CDR2 FQNEAQ (reference sequence). The CDR3 coding sequence is TGTGCCAGCAGCCCCCGTTGGGGCCAAGCCAAAAACATTCAGTACTTC. Translated, it gives CASSPRWGQAKNIQYF.

The rearrangement joins TRBV10-2 to TRBJ2-7; 8 bases agree with TRBD1. Trimming took 0 bases from V and 4 from J; bases not matched to a gene: 17. Germline assignment: CDR1 WSHSY and CDR2 SAAADI. The CDR3 length is 19 residues. CDR3: CASSESGTAFPGGRYEQYF. The CDR3 nucleotides are TGCGCCAGCAGTGAGTCCGGAACGGCTTTCCCAGGGGGCAGATACGAGCAGTACTTC.

The chain couples TRBV19 to TRBJ1-3; D is undetermined. Germline V lookup: CDR1 LNHDA, CDR2 SQIVND (reference sequence). Between the trimmed V and J ends, which lost 5 bases and 0 bases, there was a span of 8 bases. CDR3 length equals 14 residues. CDR3 protein: CASSGPNSGNTIYF. In DNA form, the CDR3 reads TGTGCCAGTAGTGGCCCTAACTCTGGAAACACCATATATTTT.

The rearrangement joins TRBV7-8 to TRBJ2-1, with D perhaps assigned TRBD1 or TRBD2 (5 bases each). V lost 5 bases and J 8 bases, leaving 19 bases between the germline ends. The CDR3 totals 15 residues. Germline V gene sequence: CDR1 SGHVS, CDR2 FQNEAQ. CDR3 sequence (DNA): TGTGCCAGCAGCCCTCTGGGGGTGGTACTACATGAGCAGTTCTTC. Its translation is CASSPLGVVLHEQFF.

The J gene is TRBJ1-1, the V gene TRBV7-9; no reliable D call. The germline V gene encodes CDR1 SEHNR and CDR2 FQNEAQ (reference sequence). The CDR3 extends over 15 amino acids. The V end was cut by 5 bases, the J end by 1 base, with 14 bases between. CDR3: CASSVIPGQNTEAFF. The DNA for the CDR3 is TGTGCCAGCAGCGTAATACCGGGCCAGAACACTGAAGCTTTCTTT.

This chain uses TRBV7-2 with TRBJ1-1; D is unresolved. Per the germline V gene, CDR1 is SGHTA and CDR2 is FQGNSA. V was pared by 5 bases and J by 10 bases, with 14 bases between. The CDR3 consists of 12 residues. The CDR3, as DNA: TGTGCCAGCAGCGCGGGAACCTACAGAGCTTTCTTT. Translation: CASSAGTYRAFF. The full variable domain, completed using reference TRBV7-2 and TRBJ1-1, is GAGVSQSPSNKVTEKGKDVELRCDPISGHTALYWYRQSLGQGLEFLIYFQGNSAPDKSGLPSDRFSAERTGGSVSTLTIQRTQQEDSAVYLCASSAGTYRAFFGQGTRLTVV.

Only a few counts were recorded for this clone. The V gene is TRBV2, the J gene TRBJ1-1; no clear D gene. This CDR3 comprises 12 residues. Germline values: CDR1 SNHLY, CDR2 FYNNEI. V lost 4 bases, J lost 4 bases, and 7 bases lay in between. The CDR3 DNA follows: TGTGCCAGCAGTGTGCCCACCACTGAAGCTTTCTTT. The encoded protein is CASSVPTTEAFF.

V usage is TRBV11-2 and J usage is TRBJ2-3; a possible D gene is TRBD2 (5 bases). This CDR3 is built from 14 residues. The germline gives CDR1 SGHAT, CDR2 FQNNGV. V was cut by 8 bases and J by 0 bases, with 12 bases left in between. As DNA, the CDR3 is TGTGCCAGCTCATTAGGGAGTAGCACAGATACGCAGTATTTT. Its translation is CASSLGSSTDTQYF.

CDR3 protein: CASGTSGSGSYEQYF. DNA for the CDR3: TGTGCCAGCGGGACTAGCGGGAGTGGGTCCTACGAGCAGTACTTC. This chain connects TRBV2 to TRBJ2-7, with 14 positions matching TRBD2. The V segment lost 8 bases and the J segment 1 base; nucleotides outside the gene matches: 4. This CDR3 has 15 residues. CDR1 is SNHLY and CDR2 is FYNNEI in the germline V gene.